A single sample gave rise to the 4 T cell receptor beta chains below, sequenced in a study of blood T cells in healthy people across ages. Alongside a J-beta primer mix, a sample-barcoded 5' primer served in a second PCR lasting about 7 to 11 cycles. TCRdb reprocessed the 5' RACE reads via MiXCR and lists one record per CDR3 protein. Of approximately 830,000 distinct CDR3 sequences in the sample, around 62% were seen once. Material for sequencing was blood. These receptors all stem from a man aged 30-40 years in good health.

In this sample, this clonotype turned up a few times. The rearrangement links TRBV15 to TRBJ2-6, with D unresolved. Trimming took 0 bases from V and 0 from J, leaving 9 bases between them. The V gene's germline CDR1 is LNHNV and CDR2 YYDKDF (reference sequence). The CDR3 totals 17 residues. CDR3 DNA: TGTGCCACCAGCAGAGACAGGTCAAGCTCTGGGGCCAACGTCCTGACTTTC. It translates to CATSRDRSSSGANVLTF.

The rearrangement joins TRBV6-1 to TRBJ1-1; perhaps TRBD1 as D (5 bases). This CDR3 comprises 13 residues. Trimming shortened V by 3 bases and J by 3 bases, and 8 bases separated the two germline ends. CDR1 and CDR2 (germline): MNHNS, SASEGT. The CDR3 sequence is CASSDQGDTEAFF. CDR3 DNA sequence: TGTGCCAGCAGTGACCAGGGAGACACTGAAGCTTTCTTT.

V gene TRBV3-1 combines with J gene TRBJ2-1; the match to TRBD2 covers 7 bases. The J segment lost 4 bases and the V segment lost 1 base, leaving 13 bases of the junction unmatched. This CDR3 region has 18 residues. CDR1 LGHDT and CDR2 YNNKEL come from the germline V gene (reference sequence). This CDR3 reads CASSQALRSAGDYNEQFF. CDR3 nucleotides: TGTGCCAGCAGCCAAGCGCTTAGATCCGCGGGGGATTACAATGAGCAGTTCTTC.

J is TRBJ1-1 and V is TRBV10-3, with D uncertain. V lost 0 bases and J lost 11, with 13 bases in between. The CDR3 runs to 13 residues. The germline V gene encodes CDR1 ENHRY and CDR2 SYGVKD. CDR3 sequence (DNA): TGTGCCATCAGTGAGTCAGGCGGCTTGCCGGCTTTCTTT. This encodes CAISESGGLPAFF.